This T cell receptor (beta chain) comes out of a study of neoadjuvant nivolumab and ipilimumab in lung cancer. TCRdb's copy holds only in-frame clones and misses some; the assay was immunoSEQ multiplex PCR. This table holds 45,000 to 55,000 clones, around 89% found once. The CDR3 length is 15 residues. J lost 5 bases, V lost 2 bases, and 4 bases had no gene match. Germline assignment: CDR1 SGHTA and CDR2 FQGNSA. The TCR was taken from an adult with non-small cell lung cancer. Some clones in this sample may be carry-over from other donors' samples. The V call is TRBV7-2, the J call TRBJ2-7; 12 bases agree with TRBD2. The sequencing used blood, collected before neoadjuvant nivolumab, alone or with ipilimumab. The CDR3 nucleotides read TGTGCCAGCAGCTTACTAGCGGGAGGGAGGAACGAGCAGTACTTC. Translated: CASSLLAGGRNEQYF.